This T cell receptor beta chain was captured by sequencing in a study of Ad26.COV2.S vaccination and SARS-CoV-2 variants. Findings of the study overall: TCR breadth and depth estimates may have understated total T cell responses. Vaccinated individuals (as opposed to placebo recipients) had higher spike-specific TCR breadth.

Notes on this clone: Its antigen is not identified.

Treatment: some 20 received Ad26.COV2.S at low or high dose, single or two shots; about 5 received placebo; per-sample allocation not given. After the first vaccine or placebo injection, samples were drawn on day 63. The germline CDR1 and CDR2 sequences are MGHDK and SYGVNS. With V trimmed by 4 bases and J by 2 bases, 7 bases remained unmatched. CDR3 length: 15 residues. Assay: immunoSEQ multiplex PCR; the TCRdb copy retains only in-frame clones and omits some. In the table there are about 280,000 clones, more than 70% of which are singletons. The sequenced sample was peripheral blood, obtained in a trial of Ad26.COV2.S vaccine versus placebo. The sequence derives from a person aged 18-60 years who received the Ad26.COV2.S COVID-19 vaccine or a placebo. The chain recombines TRBV25-1 with TRBJ2-7; TRBD1 matches 8 bases. This CDR3 reads CASSAPGTGTYEQYF. The CDR3 nucleotides are TGTGCCAGCAGTGCCCCCGGGACAGGAACCTACGAGCAGTACTTC.